Listed below are T cell receptor beta chains from one sample, sequenced in a study of blood T cell repertoires in COVID-19. Sequencing used immunoSEQ multiplex PCR; TCRdb keeps in-frame clones, though not all of them. The sample includes 85,000 to 130,000 clones, roughly 84% of them seen just once. Sample: peripheral blood. The receptors shown here come from a man aged 60 to 69 with acute or convalescent COVID-19. Each CDR3 is given with its conserved first and last residue. D genes are given only for firm matches. Rows may omit the clone size; those that give it use once, few, many or a size class.

cdr3_nt,cdr3_aa,clone_size,v_call,j_call,d_call,cdr3_length
TGCGCCAGCAGCCCGAGGACAGGGGAGACTGAAGCTTTCTTT,CASSPRTGETEAFF,NA,TRBV5-1,TRBJ1-1,TRBD1,14
TGTGCCAGCACCAACCCACGACAGGGGGCCTACGAGCAGTACTTC,CASTNPRQGAYEQYF,NA,TRBV19,TRBJ2-7,TRBD1,15
TGTGCCACCAGTGCCGGGCAGGGCGGTCAGCCCCAGCATTTT,CATSAGQGGQPQHF,NA,TRBV24-1,TRBJ1-5,NA,14
TGTGCCAGCAGCCAAGCCTGGGACAGCTCCTACGAGCAGTACTTC,CASSQAWDSSYEQYF,NA,TRBV3-1/TRBV3-2,TRBJ2-7,TRBD1,15
TGTGCCAGCTCCGCGGGGCGGGCTCTCCCAAACGAGCAGTACTTC,CASSAGRALPNEQYF,NA,TRBV18,TRBJ2-7,NA,15
TGTGCCAGTGGACAGGGGGCAAATAATGAGCAGTTCTTC,CASGQGANNEQFF,NA,TRBV6-5,TRBJ2-1,TRBD1,13
TGTGCCAGCAGTTCCCCTAGCGATAGGTGGGCTACGCAGTATTTT,CASSSPSDRWATQYF,once,TRBV6-5,TRBJ2-3,NA,15
TGTGCCAGCAGCCGCGGACTAGCGGGACTCAATGAGCAGTTCTTC,CASSRGLAGLNEQFF,NA,TRBV7-8,TRBJ2-1,TRBD2,15
TGTGCCTGGATACGGTCAGAGACCCAGTACTTC,CAWIRSETQYF,NA,TRBV30,TRBJ2-5,NA,11
TGTGCCAGCAGCTTGAGGGGGCCAAATGAAAAACTGTTTTTT,CASSLRGPNEKLFF,NA,TRBV7-8,TRBJ1-4,TRBD1,14
TGTGCCAGCAGTACTGATTATACGGGACTAGCGGGAGGGGTAGCTAATGAGCAGTTCTTC,CASSTDYTGLAGGVANEQFF,NA,TRBV2,TRBJ2-1,TRBD2,20
TGTGCCAGCAGTTCGGGACTACGGCCCTACAATGAGCAGTTCTTC,CASSSGLRPYNEQFF,NA,TRBV28,TRBJ2-1,TRBD2,15
TGTGCCAGCAGCCCCTCTCAGGCGGAGACCCAGTACTTC,CASSPSQAETQYF,few,TRBV7-2,TRBJ2-5,NA,13
TGTGCCAGCAGCAGCGGAGGTCGACTAGCGGGCACAGATACGCAGTATTTT,CASSSGGRLAGTDTQYF,NA,TRBV9,TRBJ2-3,TRBD2,17
TGCGCCAGCAGCCATCCGGCCGGGATCCCCACCGGGGAGCTGTTTTTT,CASSHPAGIPTGELFF,NA,TRBV4-1,TRBJ2-2,NA,16
TGTGCCAGCAGTTACGGGACTACCAGCACAGATACGCAGTATTTT,CASSYGTTSTDTQYF,NA,TRBV6-2/TRBV6-3,TRBJ2-3,TRBD2,15
TGTGCCAGCAGTTTATACCCCCGCAGGGACACTGAAGCTTTCTTT,CASSLYPRRDTEAFF,NA,TRBV27,TRBJ1-1,NA,15
TGCAGCGTCCCGGGACAGGGGGGTGGCGGGGAGCTGTTTTTT,CSVPGQGGGGELFF,NA,TRBV29-1,TRBJ2-2,TRBD1,14
TGTGCCAGCAGTTTAGGGCGCGCCTACGAGCAGTACTTC,CASSLGRAYEQYF,NA,TRBV27,TRBJ2-7,NA,13
TGCAGTGCTAATGAAGGGGGCCATCAGCCCCAGCATTTT,CSANEGGHQPQHF,NA,TRBV20-1,TRBJ1-5,TRBD1,13
TGTGCCACAGCACAGGGAACCTATAATTCACCCCTCCACTTT,CATAQGTYNSPLHF,NA,TRBV5-5,TRBJ1-6,NA,14
TGTGCCAGCAGCCTATTTGGACAGGGCTACGAGCAGTACTTC,CASSLFGQGYEQYF,NA,TRBV3-1/TRBV3-2,TRBJ2-7,TRBD1,14
TGTGCCAGTAAGAAGGGGTGGCTGAACTATGGCTACACCTTC,CASKKGWLNYGYTF,NA,TRBV19,TRBJ1-2,NA,14
TGTGCTAGTGGCCGTATAAGGACAGGGGGCCACAATGAGCAGTTCTTC,CASGRIRTGGHNEQFF,NA,TRBV12-5,TRBJ2-1,TRBD1,16
TGTGCCAGCAGCCCAAGGGCGGGGGTAGGGACATTCAATACGCAGTATTTT,CASSPRAGVGTFNTQYF,NA,TRBV7-9,TRBJ2-3,NA,17
TGTGCCAGCATGCCTGGGGACAGGGGAGCCGGGGAGCTGTTTTTT,CASMPGDRGAGELFF,NA,TRBV28,TRBJ2-2,TRBD1,15
TGTGCCACCAGCAGAAGGGGTCAGACCCATGAGCAGTTCTTC,CATSRRGQTHEQFF,NA,TRBV15,TRBJ2-1,NA,14
TGTGCCAGCAGCTTGACCCTATCCGGAAACACCATATATTTT,CASSLTLSGNTIYF,NA,TRBV5-4,TRBJ1-3,NA,14
TGTGCCACCAGTCCTGCGACAGGGCGTTCCGAGCAGTACTTC,CATSPATGRSEQYF,NA,TRBV24-1,TRBJ2-7,TRBD1,14
TGCGCCAGCAGCTCGACCGAGGCGTCTTGGGACGAGCAGTACTTC,CASSSTEASWDEQYF,NA,TRBV5-1,TRBJ2-7,NA,15
TGTGCCAGCAGCCCATCGAACACCGGGGAGCTGTTTTTT,CASSPSNTGELFF,NA,TRBV7-9,TRBJ2-2,NA,13
TGTGCCAGCAGAATGCAGGGGTCGAACACTGAAGCTTTCTTT,CASRMQGSNTEAFF,once,TRBV11-2,TRBJ1-1,NA,14
TGTGCCAGCAACCCGGGAAGGAGGGAGCAGTTCTTC,CASNPGRREQFF,NA,TRBV2,TRBJ2-1,NA,12
TGTGCCAGCAGGGACCCGAGGGGGAGCTCCTACGAGCAGTACTTC,CASRDPRGSSYEQYF,NA,TRBV5-4,TRBJ2-7,NA,15
TGTGCCAGTACCCAGGGGGTATCCTATAATTCACCCCTCCACTTT,CASTQGVSYNSPLHF,NA,TRBV19,TRBJ1-6,TRBD1,15
TGTGCCACCAGTGATCCCGGGACTAGAAACCAAGATACGCAGTATTTT,CATSDPGTRNQDTQYF,NA,TRBV24-1,TRBJ2-3,TRBD2,16
TGTGCCACCAGCGGGACTAGCGGGAGTGAGACCCAGTACTTC,CATSGTSGSETQYF,NA,TRBV24-1,TRBJ2-5,TRBD2,14
TGCGCCAGCAGCTTCCGCAGGGGCCTACTTAGCACAGATACGCAGTATTTT,CASSFRRGLLSTDTQYF,NA,TRBV5-1,TRBJ2-3,NA,17
TGCGCCAGCAGCCCTTGGGGGACAGGGGACACTGAAGCTTTCTTT,CASSPWGTGDTEAFF,NA,TRBV4-1,TRBJ1-1,TRBD1,15
TGTGCCAGCAGCCAAGTGACGGGATACACTGAAGCTTTCTTT,CASSQVTGYTEAFF,NA,TRBV3-1/TRBV3-2,TRBJ1-1,NA,14
TGTGCCAGCAGCAGAAACAGGGGAGAGAGCACAGATACGCAGTATTTT,CASSRNRGESTDTQYF,NA,TRBV7-8,TRBJ2-3,TRBD1,16
TGTGCCAGCAGTTTGTACGGGACAGACAAATTTGAAGCTTTCTTT,CASSLYGTDKFEAFF,NA,TRBV27,TRBJ1-1,TRBD1,15
TGTGCCAGCAGGCGAGGGGAGGGTGAGCAGTTCTTC,CASRRGEGEQFF,NA,TRBV11-3,TRBJ2-1,TRBD2,12
TGTGCCAGTAGTATTCGAGGGAACCGGTGGAGTGTGGTCACTGAAGCTTTCTTT,CASSIRGNRWSVVTEAFF,once,TRBV19,TRBJ1-1,NA,18
TGTGCCAGCAGTGAACTAGCGGGAGGGCCCGGGGAGCTGTTTTTT,CASSELAGGPGELFF,few,TRBV6-1,TRBJ2-2,TRBD2,15
TGTGCCAGCAGCTCAGGGACAGGACATGAAAAACTGTTTTTT,CASSSGTGHEKLFF,NA,TRBV7-2,TRBJ1-4,TRBD1,14
TGTGCCAGCAGCTTAGTTTCTAGCGGGGGATATTACAATGAGCAGTTCTTC,CASSLVSSGGYYNEQFF,NA,TRBV7-9,TRBJ2-1,TRBD2,17
TGTGCCAGCACTCCCGGTACCTCCTATAATTCACCCCTCCACTTT,CASTPGTSYNSPLHF,NA,TRBV6-5,TRBJ1-6,NA,15
TGTGCCAGCTCCTTAGCGGGGGTCACAGATACGCAGTATTTT,CASSLAGVTDTQYF,once,TRBV18,TRBJ2-3,TRBD2,14
TGTGCCACCAGCGGAACGGACAGGGACACAGATACGCAGTATTTT,CATSGTDRDTDTQYF,NA,TRBV24-1,TRBJ2-3,TRBD1,15
TGCGCCAGCAGCCATAAAACAGGGGGCCTTACTTCACCCCTCCACTTT,CASSHKTGGLTSPLHF,NA,TRBV4-1,TRBJ1-6,TRBD1,16